The 26 T cell receptor beta chains presented below share a single source sample, sequenced in a study of long-term antiretroviral therapy in people with HIV. Run at survey level, the immunoSEQ assay was version v3.0. Libraries were prepared by immunoSEQ multiplex PCR; TCRdb keeps only in-frame clonotypes and omits some of them. The data show roughly 10,000 clones, roughly 85% seen once. Material: unsorted PBMCs, obtained 1.2 years after starting antiretroviral therapy. These receptors all stem from a man between 40 and 49 years old with HIV.

The V call is TRBV28, the J call TRBJ2-7; TRBD1 matches at 7 bases. Germline trimming cut 7 bases from V and 5 bases from J; bases unmatched to any gene: 2. CDR1 is MDHEN and CDR2 is SYDVKM in the germline V gene. This CDR3 contains 11 residues. The CDR3 is CASTDRDEQYF. CDR3 coding DNA: TGTGCCAGCACCGACAGGGACGAGCAGTACTTC. The full variable domain, completed using reference TRBV28 and TRBJ2-7, is DVKVTQSSRYLVKRTGEKVFLECVQDMDHENMFWYRQDPGLGLRLIYFSYDVKMKEKGDIPEGYSVSREKKERFSLILESASTNQTSMYLCASTDRDEQYFGPGTRLTVT.

The CDR3 nucleotides are TGTGCCAGCAGCGGGACTAGCGGGGGGGCACGAGATACGCAGTATTTT. Translating gives CASSGTSGGARDTQYF. V and J are TRBV9 and TRBJ2-3, with 15 bases lining up with TRBD2. The CDR3 extends over 16 amino acids. The germline gives CDR1 SGDLS, CDR2 YYNGEE. The junction had 4 bases not matched to a gene; V was cut back by 3 bases and J by 5 bases.

Only one count was recorded for this clone. V and J are TRBV4-1 and TRBJ2-2; TRBD2 aligns across 14 bases. Trimming at V came to 3 bases and at J to 0 bases, leaving 3 bases not matched to a gene. The germline CDR1 and CDR2 sequences are MGHRA and YSYEKL. This CDR3 has 18 amino acids. CDR3 bases: TGCGCCAGCAGCCAGTCGGGACTAGCGGGGGCGAACACCGGGGAGCTGTTTTTT. Amino acid sequence: CASSQSGLAGANTGELFF.

Only one count was recorded for this clone. The rearrangement joins TRBV9 to TRBJ2-3; the D call may be TRBD1 or TRBD2 (5 bases each). Germline CDR1 reads SGDLS; CDR2 reads YYNGEE. V was trimmed by 5 bases and J by 2 bases, leaving 12 bases between them. The CDR3 loop spans 14 amino acids. This CDR3 reads CASSNVGDTDTQYF. In nucleotides, the CDR3 is TGTGCCAGCAGTAATGTGGGGGACACAGATACGCAGTATTTT.

This chain uses TRBV2 with TRBJ1-6; 8 bases match TRBD1. The ends lost 1 base at V and 7 bases at J; junction bases unmatched: 3. The CDR3 has 15 residues. Germline V gene lookup returns CDR1 SNHLY and CDR2 FYNNEI. Here the CDR3 reads CASSEGTGKNSPLHF. The CDR3 coding sequence is TGTGCCAGCAGTGAAGGGACAGGGAAGAATTCACCCCTCCACTTT.

The chain links TRBV6-5 to TRBJ1-1; the match to TRBD1 covers 12 bases. With V trimmed by 4 bases and J by 4 bases, 1 base remained unmatched. This CDR3 has 14 amino acids. The germline V gene encodes CDR1 MNHEY and CDR2 SVGAGI. In DNA form, the CDR3 reads TGTGCCAGCAGTTGGGGACAGGGGGCCACTGAAGCTTTCTTT. It specifies CASSWGQGATEAFF.

The V and J genes are TRBV19 and TRBJ2-3; D gene uncertain. CDR3 length: 15 amino acids. The germline V and J ends were trimmed by 0 bases and 2 bases, with 9 bases remaining between them. Germline CDR1 and CDR2: LNHDA and SQIVND (reference sequence). This CDR3 is CASSIDAAPTDTQYF. In DNA, the CDR3 is TGTGCCAGTAGTATAGACGCAGCCCCCACAGATACGCAGTATTTT.

The chain employs TRBV2 and TRBJ1-1; D is ambiguous. The length of the CDR3 is 13 residues. CDR1 is SNHLY, CDR2 FYNNEI, per germline. V was cut by 4 bases and J by 1 base, with 7 bases left in between. This chain's CDR3 is CASSVQQNTEAFF. CDR3 sequence (DNA): TGTGCCAGCAGTGTCCAGCAGAACACTGAAGCTTTCTTT.

The chain couples TRBV10-3 to TRBJ1-1; no clear D. CDR1 and CDR2 (germline): ENHRY, SYGVKD. Trimming pared 9 bases from V and 5 bases from J, leaving 16 bases between. There are 13 residues in the CDR3. CDR3: CAIDSGAGTEAFF. Here the CDR3 DNA reads TGTGCCATAGACTCAGGAGCCGGGACTGAAGCTTTCTTT.

V is TRBV5-1 and J is TRBJ2-7; 10 bases agree with TRBD2. The junction had 3 bases not matched to a gene; V was cut back by 1 base and J by 2 bases. Germline values: CDR1 SGHRS, CDR2 YFSETQ. The CDR3 contains 15 residues. In DNA form, the CDR3 reads TGCGCCAGCAGCTTGAGTAGCGGGGGGACCTACGAGCAGTACTTC. Translating it yields CASSLSSGGTYEQYF. The full variable domain, completed using reference TRBV5-1 and TRBJ2-7, is KAGVTQTPRYLIKTRGQQVTLSCSPISGHRSVSWYQQTPGQGLQFLFEYFSETQRNKGNFPGRFSGRQFSNSRSEMNVSTLELGDSALYLCASSLSSGGTYEQYFGPGTRLTVT.

The chain employs TRBV23-1 and TRBJ1-2; D remains ambiguous. TRBV23-1 is given ORF status, its function remaining uncertain. The CDR3 sequence is 14 residues long. The V gene lost 3 bases and the J gene lost 3 bases, with 11 bases spanning the gap. The CDR3 nucleotides read TGCGCCAGCAGTCATAGTCAGGAAGACTATGGCTACACCTTC. Translation gives CASSHSQEDYGYTF.

This chain connects TRBV29-1 to TRBJ1-4; D possibly corresponds to TRBD1 (5 bases). The germline V gene has CDR1 SQVTM and CDR2 ANQGSEA. CDR3 length equals 12 residues. The V and J ends lost 6 bases and 11 bases respectively, with 16 bases between them. CDR3 DNA sequence: TGCAGCGTATCAGACGGGGCGGGGAAACTGTTTTTT. Amino acids: CSVSDGAGKLFF.

This chain joins TRBV6-1 and TRBJ2-2, with 8 bases matching TRBD1. This CDR3 spans 15 amino acids. The V gene end was trimmed by 8 bases and the J gene end by 4 bases; junction bases not matched to a gene: 9. CDR1 MNHNS and CDR2 SASEGT come from the germline V gene. The CDR3 coding sequence is TGTGCCAGCCATCGACAGGGGTTAGGCACCGGGGAGCTGTTTTTT. Protein product: CASHRQGLGTGELFF.

The genes are TRBV11-2 and TRBJ1-2; D is ambiguous. V was clipped by 5 bases and J by 2 bases, with 9 bases between them. Germline assignment: CDR1 SGHAT and CDR2 FQNNGV. This CDR3 has 13 amino acids. The CDR3 here is CASSRGLNYGYTF. CDR3 coding DNA: TGTGCCAGCAGCAGAGGGCTAAACTATGGCTACACCTTC.

The chain recombines TRBV5-4 with TRBJ1-6, with TRBD1 matching 11 bases. Germline trimming cut 4 bases from V and 7 bases from J; bases unmatched to any gene: 4. Germline CDR1 is SGHNT and CDR2 is YYREEE (reference sequence). There are 15 residues in the CDR3. In DNA, the CDR3 is TGTGCCAGCAGCGAGGACAGGGGGCAGAATTCACCCCTCCACTTT. It codes for CASSEDRGQNSPLHF.

The chain uses TRBV5-6 and TRBJ2-7, with D possibly being TRBD1 (5 bases). CDR1 is SGHDT, CDR2 YYEEEE, per germline. V dropped 0 bases and J dropped 5 bases, with 9 bases sitting between them. CDR3 size: 13 residues. CDR3 nucleotide sequence: TGTGCCAGCAGCTTGGTTCAGGGAAACGAGCAGTACTTC. It yields the protein CASSLVQGNEQYF.

The chain uses TRBV2 and TRBJ2-7; tentative D call: TRBD2 (5 bases). Germline V lookup: CDR1 SNHLY, CDR2 FYNNEI. This CDR3 has 12 residues. The ends were cut back, 0 bases at V and 5 bases at J, with 5 bases in the middle. The CDR3 loop is CASSEASDEQYF. The DNA for the CDR3 is TGTGCCAGCAGTGAAGCTAGCGACGAGCAGTACTTC.

This chain uses TRBV12-5 with TRBJ1-1; D remains ambiguous. CDR1 and CDR2 (germline): LGHNT, FRNRAP. This CDR3 spans 13 amino acids. V was clipped by 2 bases and J by 7 bases, with 11 bases between them. The CDR3 is CASGLIATDEAFF. As DNA, the CDR3 is TGTGCTAGTGGTTTGATCGCAACAGATGAAGCTTTCTTT.

This clone has a handful of counts. V gene TRBV4-2 combines with J gene TRBJ1-3; D gene unclear. Per the germline V gene, CDR1 is LGHNA and CDR2 is YNFKEQ. V shed 3 bases and J shed 4 bases, with 10 bases lying between them. CDR3 length equals 14 residues. CDR3 DNA: TGTGCCAGCAGCCAGAGTCCGGAGGGAAACACCATATATTTT. It specifies CASSQSPEGNTIYF.

V and J are TRBV9 and TRBJ1-2; D not resolved. The CDR3 runs 12 residues. The V end was cut by 3 bases, the J end by 8 bases, with 11 bases between. Germline CDR1 is SGDLS and CDR2 is YYNGEE. CDR3 sequence (DNA): TGTGCCAGCAGCGGAGACCAGGTCGGCTACACCTTC. Translated: CASSGDQVGYTF.

This chain links TRBV19 with TRBJ2-5; D assignment may be TRBD1 or TRBD2 (5 bases each). The J call is doubtful: the DNA matches TRBJ2-7 better. In germline, CDR1 is LNHDA, CDR2 SQIVND (reference sequence). This CDR3 region has 14 residues. CDR3 sequence: CASSIGARGYEQYF. In DNA, the CDR3 is TGTGCCAGTAGTATCGGGGCCCGGGGTTACGAGCAGTACTTC.

This sequence joins TRBV4-1 and TRBJ2-2, with unresolved D. CDR1 and CDR2 (germline): MGHRA, YSYEKL. CDR3 size: 16 residues. Trimming stripped 1 base from V and 0 bases from J, with 9 bases between. CDR3 sequence: CASSQVQEANTGELFF. CDR3 nucleotides: TGCGCCAGCAGCCAAGTGCAGGAAGCGAACACCGGGGAGCTGTTTTTT.

The chain links TRBV4-2 to TRBJ1-1; D is unclear. Germline CDR1 reads LGHNA; CDR2 reads YNFKEQ. Trimming stripped 4 bases from V and 1 base from J, with 10 bases between. CDR3 length: 14 amino acids. The CDR3 reads CASSPAGRNTEAFF. Written as DNA, the CDR3 is TGTGCCAGCAGCCCCGCTGGAAGGAACACTGAAGCTTTCTTT.

The genes are TRBV28 and TRBJ1-2; no clear D gene. Trimming removed 6 bases from V and 8 bases from J, with 22 bases in between. Per germline, CDR1 MDHEN and CDR2 SYDVKM. There are 15 residues in the CDR3. The CDR3, as DNA: TGTGCCAGCAGCTTAGGACGACCGGAATTAGGCGGCTACACCTTC. Protein product: CASSLGRPELGGYTF.

This clone has a single count. The chain employs TRBV19 and TRBJ1-2; 10 bases fit TRBD1. V trimming: 5 bases; J trimming: 5 bases; junction bases outside the gene matches: 11. The CDR3 totals 16 residues. Germline V gene sequence: CDR1 LNHDA, CDR2 SQIVND (reference sequence). Written as DNA, the CDR3 is TGTGCCAGTAGTGAACCGGGACAGGGGTCGTGGTATGGCTACACCTTC. It encodes CASSEPGQGSWYGYTF.

CDR3 sequence: CASSAVSTRGASYEQYF. DNA of the CDR3: TGTGCCAGCAGCGCGGTATCTACCAGGGGTGCATCCTACGAGCAGTACTTC. This chain links TRBV9 with TRBJ2-7; D might be TRBD1 (6 bases). Germline CDR1 is SGDLS and CDR2 is YYNGEE. This CDR3 is 17 amino acids long. The ends were cut back, 3 bases at V and 1 base at J, with 20 bases in the middle.